This T cell receptor (beta chain) was recovered during a study of T cell repertoires and Cas9 in healthy adults. Study at large: CD4 and CD8 compartments: SpCas9-reactive T cells profiled for potency, cytotoxicity, lineage.

Clones were sequenced by immunoSEQ multiplex PCR, and TCRdb holds only the in-frame ones, with some missing. Among approximately 23,000 clones listed, more than 80% were seen once. The CDR3 totals 13 residues. The germline gives CDR1 MNHEY, CDR2 SVGAGI. Trimming removed 2 bases at V and 7 bases at J, with 6 bases between. Source material: CD4+ effector T cells (CD127+, CD25-, CD137-, CD154-) from PBMCs; culture status not recorded. V gene TRBV6-5 combines with J gene TRBJ1-6; D gene uncertain. The receptor was derived from a human donor in good health. The chain's CDR3 is CASSYGVNSPLHF. The CDR3 region has the DNA TGTGCCAGCAGTTACGGGGTCAATTCACCCCTCCACTTT.